The entry below describes one T cell receptor (beta chain). What it binds is unknown. This sample is drawn from a study of blood T cells in healthy people across ages. The CDR3 totals 19 residues. V was clipped by 0 bases and J by 2 bases; unmatched bases: 10. Germline lookup yields CDR1 LGHNA and CDR2 YSLEER. PCR was performed a second time for about 7 to 11 cycles using a sample-barcoded 5' primer and a J-beta primer mix. TCRdb passed the 5' RACE reads through MiXCR, listing each CDR3 protein once. This sample carries some 1.5 million distinct CDR3 sequences, roughly 43% of them seen once, and the ten largest clones take 4%. Findings of the study overall: Both naive CD4+ cell counts and diversity were greater in long-lived donors than in aged donors.

This TCR came from a young woman in good health. Sequencing was performed on blood. V usage is TRBV4-3 and J usage is TRBJ2-3; 11 nucleotides match TRBD2. CDR3 nucleotide sequence: TGCGCCAGCAGCCAAGACGGGGGACTAGCGGTTGTTAACACAGATACGCAGTATTTT. It codes for CASSQDGGLAVVNTDTQYF.